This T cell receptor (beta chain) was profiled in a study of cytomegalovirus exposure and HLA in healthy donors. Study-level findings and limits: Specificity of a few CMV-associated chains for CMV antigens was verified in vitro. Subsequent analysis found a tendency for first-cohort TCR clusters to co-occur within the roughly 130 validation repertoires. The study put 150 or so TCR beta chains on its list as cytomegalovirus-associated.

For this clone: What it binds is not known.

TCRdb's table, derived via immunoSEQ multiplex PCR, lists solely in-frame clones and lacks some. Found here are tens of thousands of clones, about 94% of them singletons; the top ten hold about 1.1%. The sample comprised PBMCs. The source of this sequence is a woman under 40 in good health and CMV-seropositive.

The CDR3 loop reads CASSLVLDKGREKLFF. The CDR3 bases are TGTGCCAGCAGTTTAGTTCTGGACAAGGGCCGGGAAAAACTGTTTTTT. The V call is TRBV28, the J call TRBJ1-4, with D perhaps matching TRBD1 (5 bases). The CDR3 is made up of 16 amino acids. Germline values: CDR1 MDHEN, CDR2 SYDVKM. V lost 2 bases and J lost 8, with 18 bases in between.